The 10 T cell receptor beta chains reported below all come from one sample, sequenced in a study of PD-L1 blockade in urothelial cancer. The method was immunoSEQ multiplex PCR; TCRdb's version includes in-frame clones alone and lacks a portion of them. This table holds more than 60,000 clones, more than 70% found once. Specified time point: peripheral blood 6 weeks after treatment start. The starting material was PBMCs, obtained around atezolizumab (anti-PD-L1) treatment. Receptors originate from a man aged 55 to 70 with urothelial cancer.

The chain combines TRBV5-8 with TRBJ1-1, with 8 bases fitting TRBD1. This CDR3 has 15 residues. Germline CDR1 and CDR2: SGHTS and YDEGEE. V was pared by 4 bases and J by 5 bases, with 10 bases of the junction left unmatched. The chain's CDR3 is CASSPLQGARTEAFF. CDR3 bases: TGTGCCAGCAGCCCTTTGCAGGGGGCTAGGACTGAAGCTTTCTTT.

The chain uses TRBV11-3 and TRBJ2-5; 7 bases agree with TRBD1. This CDR3 spans 15 amino acids. J was trimmed by 3 bases and V by 3 bases; bases with no gene match: 7. CDR1 and CDR2 (germline): SGHNT, YENEEA. DNA of the CDR3: TGTGCCAGCAGCTTTGGGACAGTGGGAGAAGAGACCCAGTACTTC. Amino acid sequence: CASSFGTVGEETQYF. Full variable domain (outside the CDR3, taken from reference TRBV11-3 and TRBJ2-5): EAGVVQSPRYKIIEKKQPVAFWCNPISGHNTLYWYLQNLGQGPELLIRYENEEAVDDSQLPKDRFSAERLKGVDSTLKIQPAELGDSAVYLCASSFGTVGEETQYFGPGTRLLVL.

The V call is TRBV28, the J call TRBJ2-3, with a tentative D call TRBD2 (6 bases). V gave up 3 bases and J gave up 0 bases, with 13 bases separating them. The CDR3 loop spans 16 amino acids. Germline V gives CDR1 MDHEN, CDR2 SYDVKM. The DNA for the CDR3 is TGTGCCAGCAGTTTCTCCTTGGCGGGAAGCACAGATACGCAGTATTTT. This gives the protein CASSFSLAGSTDTQYF.

A remark on this clone: The junction and the germline gene differ at one end; a read error may be behind it. The V and J genes are TRBV7-7 and TRBJ2-7, with D tentatively TRBD2 (5 bases). Germline V CDR1 and CDR2: SSHAT, FNYEAQ (reference sequence). The CDR3 consists of 14 residues. The CDR3 DNA follows: TGTGCTAGCAGCTTAGGTCGGGATTCCTACGAGCAGTACTTC. Amino acids: CASSLGRDSYEQYF. Filled out from reference TRBV7-7 and TRBJ2-7, the complete variable domain reads GAGVSQSPRYKVTKRGQDVTLRCDPISSHATLYWYQQALGQGPEFLTYFNYEAQPDKSGLPSDRFSAERPEGSISTLTIQRTEQRDSAMYRCASSLGRDSYEQYFGPGTRLTVT.

The genes are TRBV6-1 and TRBJ1-2; a possible D gene is TRBD1 (5 bases). The CDR3 runs to 12 residues. Looked up from germline, CDR1 is MNHNS and CDR2 is SASEGT. The V end was cut by 8 bases, the J end by 2 bases, with 9 bases between. In nucleotides, the CDR3 is TGTGCCAGCCATTCAGGGAACTATGGCTACACCTTC. Its protein is CASHSGNYGYTF.

The chain couples TRBV11-3 to TRBJ2-7; 7 positions agree with TRBD2. The V and J ends lost 4 bases and 1 base, in that order; junction bases with no gene match: 7. This CDR3 is 15 amino acids long. The germline V gene encodes CDR1 SGHNT and CDR2 YENEEA. CDR3 residues: CASSSWGEGSYEQYF. The CDR3 DNA reads as TGTGCCAGCAGCTCGTGGGGGGAGGGTTCCTACGAGCAGTACTTC. Variable domain in full (rest from reference TRBV11-3 and TRBJ2-7): EAGVVQSPRYKIIEKKQPVAFWCNPISGHNTLYWYLQNLGQGPELLIRYENEEAVDDSQLPKDRFSAERLKGVDSTLKIQPAELGDSAVYLCASSSWGEGSYEQYFGPGTRLTVT.

The J gene is TRBJ1-2, the V gene TRBV7-9; TRBD1 is a possible D gene (6 bases). Trimming removed 5 bases from V and 3 bases from J, with 22 bases in between. CDR3 length: 17 residues. The germline CDR1 and CDR2 sequences are SEHNR and FQNEAQ (reference sequence). The CDR3, as DNA: TGTGCCAGCAGCCCGTCGACCCGGGGGGCCGGGGACTATGGCTACACCTTC. It codes for CASSPSTRGAGDYGYTF.

The count of this clone is one. The rearrangement links TRBV10-1 to TRBJ2-1, with 14 bases aligning to TRBD2. Germline V gives CDR1 WNHNN, CDR2 SYGVQD (reference sequence). CDR3 length: 16 amino acids. Trimming removed 4 bases from V and 8 bases from J; junction bases left unmatched: 7. CDR3 sequence: CASSAPGLAGVDEQFF. In nucleotides, the CDR3 is TGCGCCAGCAGTGCACCGGGACTAGCGGGAGTCGATGAGCAGTTCTTC.

The CDR3 sequence is CAWSLRLQGYEQYF. CDR3 sequence (DNA): TGTGCCTGGAGTTTGCGCTTGCAGGGCTACGAGCAGTACTTC. The chain couples TRBV30 to TRBJ2-7; D might be TRBD1 (5 bases). The CDR3 loop spans 14 amino acids. CDR1 GTSNPN and CDR2 SVGIG come from the germline V gene (reference sequence). The germline V and J ends were trimmed by 2 bases and 3 bases, with 14 bases remaining between them. The variable domain in full, with the rest retrieved from reference TRBV30 and TRBJ2-7, is SQTIHQWPATLVQPVGSPLSLECTVEGTSNPNLYWYRQAAGRGLQLLFYSVGIGQISSEVPQNLSASRPQDRQFILSSKKLLLSDSGFYLCAWSLRLQGYEQYFGPGTRLTVT.

V usage is TRBV18 and J usage is TRBJ2-3; TRBD2 matches at 11 bases. Germline V lookup: CDR1 KGHSH, CDR2 LQKENI. CDR3 size: 20 residues. Germline trimming cut 3 bases from V and 3 bases from J; bases unmatched to any gene: 17. The CDR3 coding sequence is TGTGCCAGCTCACCCCTTCCGACTAGCGGGAATTTGGGGGGAACAGATACGCAGTATTTT. It yields the protein CASSPLPTSGNLGGTDTQYF.